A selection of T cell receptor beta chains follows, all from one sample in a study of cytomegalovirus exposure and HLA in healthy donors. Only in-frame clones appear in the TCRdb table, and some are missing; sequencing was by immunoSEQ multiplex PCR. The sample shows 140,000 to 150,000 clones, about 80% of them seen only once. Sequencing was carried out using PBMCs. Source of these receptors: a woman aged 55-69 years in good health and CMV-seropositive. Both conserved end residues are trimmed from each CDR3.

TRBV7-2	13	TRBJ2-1	ASSFAGSVSGEQF
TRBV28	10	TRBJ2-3	ASSLTRATQY
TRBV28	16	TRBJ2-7	ASSPRLAGGSFAHEQY
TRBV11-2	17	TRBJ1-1	ASSPGPGQGAGGNTEAF
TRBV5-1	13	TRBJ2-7	ASSPNPGSGYEQY
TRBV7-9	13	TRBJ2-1	ASSSLGGSYNEQF
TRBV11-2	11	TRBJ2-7	ASSYLAGNEQY
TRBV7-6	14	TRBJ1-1	ASSLGITGVGTEAF
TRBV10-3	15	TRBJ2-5	AISGTASGWGQETQY
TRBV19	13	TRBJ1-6	ASSMVDSDSSPLH
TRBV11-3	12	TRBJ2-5	ASAEEDGLQTQY
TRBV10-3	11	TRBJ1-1	AAFGGEGAEAF
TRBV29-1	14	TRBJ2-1	SVGTLASGRYNEQF
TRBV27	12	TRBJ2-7	ASSPGQGAYEQY
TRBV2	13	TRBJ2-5	ASKGDRGKLETQY